This TCR beta chain stems from a study of blood T cell repertoires in COVID-19. Study-level information: Material from acute and convalescent COVID-19 was sourced from the United States, Italy and Spain. Nucleic acid was either cDNA or gDNA, and it came from T cells, B-cell-depleted T cells, or PBMCs.

Authors' processing steps: Amplification with reference gene primers provided the estimates of nucleated cell counts. TCRdb's table, derived via immunoSEQ multiplex PCR, lists solely in-frame clones and lacks some. Clone size and the V and J calls come from that table; the DNA yielded D and trimming. The sample contains some 280,000 clones, roughly 90% of which appear only once. From germline, CDR1 is LNHNV and CDR2 YYDKDF (reference sequence). The CDR3 totals 13 residues. Trimming stripped 3 bases from V and 1 base from J, with 7 bases between. The sample comprised peripheral blood. The chain employs TRBV15 and TRBJ2-7; no firm D call. The sequence was collected from a woman aged 40 to 55 who had recovered from COVID-19. The CDR3 sequence is CATSSQRSYEQYF. The CDR3 DNA reads as TGTGCCACCAGCAGTCAGCGTTCCTACGAGCAGTACTTC.